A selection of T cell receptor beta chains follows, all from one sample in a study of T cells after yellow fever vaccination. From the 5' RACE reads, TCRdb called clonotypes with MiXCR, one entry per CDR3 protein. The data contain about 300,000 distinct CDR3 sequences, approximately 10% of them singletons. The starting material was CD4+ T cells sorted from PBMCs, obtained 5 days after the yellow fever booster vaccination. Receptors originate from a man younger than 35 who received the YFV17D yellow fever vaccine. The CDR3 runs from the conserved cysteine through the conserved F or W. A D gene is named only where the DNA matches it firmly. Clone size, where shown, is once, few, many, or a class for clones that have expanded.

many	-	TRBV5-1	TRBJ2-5	TGCGCCAGCAGCTTGAACGGACAAGAGACCCAGTACTTC	CASSLNGQETQYF
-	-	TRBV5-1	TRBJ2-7	TGCGCCAGCAGCACTGGGGTGTCAGGCGAGCAGTACTTC	CASSTGVSGEQYF
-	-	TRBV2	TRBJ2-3	TGTGCCAGCTCTAGCGAGAGAGCAGATACGCAGTATTTT	CASSSERADTQYF
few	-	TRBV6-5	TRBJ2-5	TGTGCCAGCGCAGGGGAGACCCAGTACTTC	CASAGETQYF
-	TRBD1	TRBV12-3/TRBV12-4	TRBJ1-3	TGTGCCAGCATCTCGACAGGGTCTGGAAACACCATATATTTT	CASISTGSGNTIYF
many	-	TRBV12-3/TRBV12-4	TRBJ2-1	TGTGCCAGCAGTTTAAACGCGCAGGTGTACAATGAGCAGTTCTTC	CASSLNAQVYNEQFF
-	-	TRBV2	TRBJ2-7	TGTGCCAGCAACCCCTTGTCTGGGCGACGCTCCTACGAGCAGTACTTC	CASNPLSGRRSYEQYF
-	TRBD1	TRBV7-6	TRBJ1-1	TGTGCCAGCAGTAACGGACAGGGAAAGAACACTGAAGCTTTCTTT	CASSNGQGKNTEAFF
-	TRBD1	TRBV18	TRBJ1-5	TGTGCCAGCTCAGGGACAGGGGGTCGTTTCGACCAGCCCCAGCATTTT	CASSGTGGRFDQPQHF
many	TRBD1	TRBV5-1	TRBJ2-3	TGCGCCAGCAGCTTCGGGACAGCCTCCACAGATACGCAGTATTTT	CASSFGTASTDTQYF
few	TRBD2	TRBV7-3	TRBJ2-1	TGTGCCAGCAGCTTAAGTCCTAGCGGGTTCAATGAGCAGTTCTTC	CASSLSPSGFNEQFF
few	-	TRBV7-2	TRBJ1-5	TGTGCCAGCAGCTTACAGGACTCGGGACAGCCCCAGCATTTT	CASSLQDSGQPQHF
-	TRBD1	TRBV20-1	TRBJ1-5	TGCAGTGCTACCGGGACAGGTCTTAGCAATCAGCCCCAGCATTTT	CSATGTGLSNQPQHF
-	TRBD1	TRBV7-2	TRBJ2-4	TGTGCCAGCAGCTTACGGACAGGGACTTTAGCCAAAAACATTCAGTACTTC	CASSLRTGTLAKNIQYF
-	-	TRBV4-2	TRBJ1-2	TGTGCCAGCAGCCAAGATCCCAGGTACGGGGTCGGCTACACCTTC	CASSQDPRYGVGYTF
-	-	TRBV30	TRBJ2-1	TGTGCCTGGAGTGGGGCGGGGGCCCACAATGAGCAGTTCTTC	CAWSGAGAHNEQFF
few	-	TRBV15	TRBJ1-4	TGTGCCACCAGCAGAGACCGGGGCTGGGACGAAAAACTGTTTTTT	CATSRDRGWDEKLFF
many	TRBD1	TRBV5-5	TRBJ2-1	TGTGCCAGCAGCGTCGACAGGGGGCCCTACAATGAGCAGTTCTTC	CASSVDRGPYNEQFF
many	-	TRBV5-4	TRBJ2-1	TGTGCCAGCAGTCCCCGGGACTTTGACAATGAGCAGTTCTTC	CASSPRDFDNEQFF
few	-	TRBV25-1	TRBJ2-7	TGTGCCAGCAGTGCCAGGCCGGGCGAGCAGTACTTC	CASSARPGEQYF
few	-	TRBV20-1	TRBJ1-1	TGCAGTGCCGCCGGACAGCTGAACACTGAAGCTTTCTTT	CSAAGQLNTEAFF
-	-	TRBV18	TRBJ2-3	TGTGCCAGCTCACCACGGGTCCTGTTCACAGATACGCAGTATTTT	CASSPRVLFTDTQYF
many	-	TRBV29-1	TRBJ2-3	TGCAGCGTTACCCCGGCAGGGACAGATACGCAGTATTTT	CSVTPAGTDTQYF
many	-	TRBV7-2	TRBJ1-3	TGTGCCAGCAGCCAAAGCACCGCAGGGTCTGGAAACACCATATATTTT	CASSQSTAGSGNTIYF
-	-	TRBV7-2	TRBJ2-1	TGTGCCAGCAGCTCCCAACCACGTCTAAGGCGGGAGCAGTTCTTC	CASSSQPRLRREQFF
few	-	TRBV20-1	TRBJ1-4	TGCAGTGCTCCCGACAGTCAAAAACTGTTTTTT	CSAPDSQKLFF
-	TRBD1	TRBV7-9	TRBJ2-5	TGTGCCAGCCAGCTAGGACAGGGAGAGACCCAGTACTTC	CASQLGQGETQYF
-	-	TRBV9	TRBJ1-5	TGTGCCAGCAGCGTAGGGCAGGGGCAGCCCCAGCATTTT	CASSVGQGQPQHF
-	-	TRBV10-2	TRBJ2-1	TGCGCCACATTCAGCGGAGGGGGGGCTTTATTCTACAATGAGCAGTTCTTC	CATFSGGGALFYNEQFF
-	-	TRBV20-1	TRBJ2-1	TGCAGTGCTAGAGATGGGGGGTACAATGAGCAGTTCTTC	CSARDGGYNEQFF
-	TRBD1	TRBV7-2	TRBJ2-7	TGTGCCAGCAGCGCCGACAGGGGGCTCACCTACGAGCAGTACTTC	CASSADRGLTYEQYF
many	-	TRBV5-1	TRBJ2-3	TGCGCCAGCAGCTGGGTGGGGGATGATACGCAGTATTTT	CASSWVGDDTQYF
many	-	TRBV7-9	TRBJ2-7	TGTGCCAGCAGCTTGGGGGGGACAGTCGGATTGGGTGAGCAGTACTTC	CASSLGGTVGLGEQYF